These 29 T cell receptor beta chains were sequenced from one sample in a study of blood T cell repertoires in COVID-19. TCRdb's copy holds only in-frame clones and misses some; the assay was immunoSEQ multiplex PCR. Found here are over 110,000 clones, 84% of them singletons; the top ten hold more than 3%. Sequenced material: PBMCs or T cells enriched from blood (not recorded which). These receptors came from a man in his forties or fifties in a cohort exposed to, infected with or recovered from COVID-19 (not recorded which).

This chain links TRBV7-9 with TRBJ1-3, with TRBD1 identical over 9 bases. The CDR3 contains 15 residues. Trimming cost V 4 bases and J 8 bases; bases outside gene matches: 9. Per germline, CDR1 SEHNR and CDR2 FQNEAQ (reference sequence). In nucleotides, the CDR3 is TGTGCCAGCAGCTGGATGGACAGGGGAATAGACACCATATATTTT. It specifies CASSWMDRGIDTIYF.

The V gene is TRBV28, the J gene TRBJ1-5, with D perhaps matching TRBD1 (5 bases). The germline gives CDR1 MDHEN, CDR2 SYDVKM. The ends were cut back, 4 bases at V and 7 bases at J, with 23 bases in the middle. The CDR3 sequence is 17 residues long. Here the CDR3 reads CASSYTPGGGLIQPQHF. The CDR3 DNA reads TGTGCCAGCAGTTACACCCCCGGGGGAGGTTTAATCCAGCCCCAGCATTTT.

The gene calls are TRBV15 and TRBJ1-5; D gene ambiguous. Germline V gene sequence: CDR1 LNHNV, CDR2 YYDKDF (reference sequence). Trimming removed 0 bases at V and 6 bases at J, with 6 bases between. This CDR3 region has 13 residues. CDR3 bases: TGTGCCACCAGCAGAGATGTATCTCAGCCCCAGCATTTT. Amino acid sequence: CATSRDVSQPQHF.

In regard to this clone: The identical CDR3 is also encoded by other nucleotide sequences in the sample. This chain connects TRBV12-3 or TRBV12-4 to TRBJ1-2, with D tentatively TRBD1 (6 bases). Deletions cut 6 bases from V and 4 bases from J, with 12 bases between. CDR3 length equals 13 residues. The CDR3 region is CASSRGALYGYTF. DNA for the CDR3: TGTGCCAGCAGCCGGGGGGCCCTCTATGGCTACACCTTC.

V gene TRBV28 combines with J gene TRBJ1-5; TRBD1 aligns across 10 bases. CDR1 and CDR2 (germline): MDHEN, SYDVKM. The CDR3 spans 15 residues. Germline trimming cut 2 bases from V and 8 bases from J; bases unmatched to any gene: 6. The DNA for the CDR3 is TGTGCCAGCAGTTTAGGGACAGGGGTTGGGAAGCCCCAGCATTTT. The encoded protein is CASSLGTGVGKPQHF.

J is TRBJ2-1 and V is TRBV9; TRBD2 might be the D (5 bases). V shed 0 bases and J shed 9 bases, with 13 bases lying between them. This CDR3 is built from 14 residues. Germline CDR1 and CDR2: SGDLS and YYNGEE. For the CDR3, the DNA is TGTGCCAGCAGCGTAGATCCTGCCGCGGGTGAGCAGTTCTTC. Protein: CASSVDPAAGEQFF.

The V call is TRBV5-1, the J call TRBJ1-4, with D maybe TRBD1 (5 bases). The V gene's germline CDR1 is SGHRS and CDR2 YFSETQ. Trimming shortened V by 2 bases and J by 7 bases, and 12 bases separated the two germline ends. CDR3 size: 14 residues. The CDR3 is CASSFGRAAEKLFF. CDR3 in DNA: TGCGCCAGCAGCTTCGGCAGGGCGGCTGAAAAACTGTTTTTT.

The CDR3 region is CASSLKDRGADTQYF. The CDR3 DNA sequence: TGTGCCAGCAGTTTAAAGGACAGGGGTGCAGATACGCAGTATTTT. The V and J genes are TRBV27 and TRBJ2-3; 9 positions match TRBD1. The J segment lost 4 bases and the V segment lost 2 bases, leaving 4 bases of the junction unmatched. The CDR3 totals 15 residues. CDR1 MNHEY and CDR2 SMNVEV come from the germline V gene (reference sequence).

The V gene is TRBV12-3 or TRBV12-4, the J gene TRBJ2-3; D is perhaps TRBD2 (6 bases). The CDR3 is 12 amino acids. The germline V and J ends were trimmed by 6 bases and 5 bases, with 9 bases remaining between them. The CDR3 DNA follows: TGTGCCAGCAGCCTTAGCGGAGATACGCAGTATTTT. This sequence encodes CASSLSGDTQYF.

This chain links TRBV4-1 with TRBJ2-1; TRBD2 might be the D (6 bases). The CDR3 spans 16 residues. Germline CDR1 MGHRA, CDR2 YSYEKL. Trimming took 0 bases from V and 1 from J, leaving 10 bases between them. CDR3 sequence reads: CASSQDRLGSYNEQFF. In nucleotides, the CDR3 is TGCGCCAGCAGCCAAGATAGACTAGGGTCCTACAATGAGCAGTTCTTC.

The V call is TRBV10-3, the J call TRBJ2-7, with 9 nucleotides matching TRBD1. V lost 6 bases to trimming and J lost 6 bases; unmatched junction nucleotides: 9. This CDR3 is built from 14 residues. CDR1 is ENHRY and CDR2 is SYGVKD in the germline V gene. Here the CDR3 DNA reads TGTGCCATCAGGCGCCGGGACAGGGAGTCCGAGCAGTACTTC. Protein product: CAIRRRDRESEQYF.

V gene TRBV25-1 combines with J gene TRBJ2-7; perhaps TRBD1 as D (5 bases). Trimming removed 4 bases from V and 2 bases from J, with 12 bases in between. The CDR3 has 14 amino acids. In germline, CDR1 is MGHDK, CDR2 SYGVNS. The CDR3 spells CASSGDSEPYEQYF. CDR3 DNA sequence: TGTGCCAGCAGTGGAGACAGTGAACCCTACGAGCAGTACTTC.

This clone was observed once. The V and J genes are TRBV21-1 and TRBJ2-4; TRBD2 is the table's D call, not checked against the DNA. TRBV21-1 is given as a pseudogene. The CDR3 runs 16 residues. The CDR3 sequence is CASSQTPGLAANIQYF. The CDR3 coding sequence is TGTGCCAGCAGCCAAACGCCGGGACTAGCCGCAAACATTCAGTACTTC.

The chain couples TRBV19 to TRBJ1-5; no clear D gene. Germline CDR1 reads LNHDA; CDR2 reads SQIVND (reference sequence). Trimming stripped 1 base from V and 4 bases from J, with 11 bases between. This CDR3 region has 15 residues. In DNA form, the CDR3 reads TGTGCCAGTAGTATAGTTCCGGGGTCTAATCAGCCCCAGCATTTT. Protein: CASSIVPGSNQPQHF. The variable domain in full, with the rest retrieved from reference TRBV19 and TRBJ1-5, is DGGITQSPKYLFRKEGQNVTLSCEQNLNHDAMYWYRQDPGQGLRLIYYSQIVNDFQKGDIAEGYSVSREKKESFPLTVTSAQKNPTAFYLCASSIVPGSNQPQHFGDGTRLSIL.

The rearrangement uses TRBV9 and TRBJ2-2, with no clear D. The germline V gene has CDR1 SGDLS and CDR2 YYNGEE. This CDR3 is 11 amino acids long. The V end lost 4 bases, the J end lost 8 bases, and 6 bases lay between the germline ends. For the CDR3, the DNA is TGTGCCAGCAGCACCGGGGGGGAGCTGTTTTTT. It encodes CASSTGGELFF.

The V gene is TRBV18, the J gene TRBJ2-1, with unresolved D. The V gene lost 3 bases and the J gene lost 4 bases, with 7 bases spanning the gap. Germline V CDR1 and CDR2: KGHSH, LQKENI. The CDR3 has 13 amino acids. The CDR3 coding sequence is TGTGCCAGCTCACCGGTGACATACAATGAGCAGTTCTTC. Translation: CASSPVTYNEQFF. Supplemented by reference TRBV18 and TRBJ2-1, the full variable domain reads NAGVMQNPRHLVRRRGQEARLRCSPMKGHSHVYWYRQLPEEGLKFMVYLQKENIIDESGMPKERFSAEFPKEGPSILRIQQVVRGDSAAYFCASSPVTYNEQFFGPGTRLTVL.

This chain uses TRBV29-1 with TRBJ2-2; the D gene is possibly TRBD2 (6 bases). Trimming removed 4 bases from V and 3 bases from J, with 15 bases in between. The CDR3 extends over 15 amino acids. The germline V gene encodes CDR1 SQVTM and CDR2 ANQGSEA. The CDR3 DNA reads as TGCAGCGTTGTGGCCCCCGGGACTCACACCGGGGAGCTGTTTTTT. It specifies CSVVAPGTHTGELFF.

The V gene is TRBV6-6, the J gene TRBJ2-7; D is undetermined. V was pared by 0 bases and J by 4 bases, with 10 bases between. The length of the CDR3 is 14 residues. Germline CDR1 and CDR2: MNHNY and SVGAGI (reference sequence). CDR3 nucleotide sequence: TGTGCCAGCAGTTACTCGGGCGTAACATACGAGCAGTACTTC. Translated, it gives CASSYSGVTYEQYF.

This chain joins TRBV5-1 and TRBJ2-7, with D perhaps TRBD1 (6 bases). Germline V gene lookup returns CDR1 SGHRS and CDR2 YFSETQ. V was pared by 4 bases and J by 3 bases, with 20 bases between. This CDR3 has 16 amino acids. Here the CDR3 DNA reads TGCGCCAGCAGCAGAGGAGTTACAGGGCAACACTACGAGCAGTACTTC. Translated: CASSRGVTGQHYEQYF.

The gene calls are TRBV6-1 and TRBJ2-2; D is perhaps TRBD1 (6 bases). CDR3 length equals 16 residues. Trimming stripped 3 bases from V and 3 bases from J, with 14 bases between. CDR1 is MNHNS and CDR2 is SASEGT in the germline V gene. The CDR3 is CASSELRGLDTGELFF. The CDR3 nucleotides are TGTGCCAGCAGTGAGCTAAGGGGGTTGGACACCGGGGAGCTGTTTTTT.

V is TRBV7-9 and J is TRBJ1-5, with D tentatively TRBD1 (6 bases). The V and J ends lost 5 bases and 0 bases respectively, with 20 bases between them. CDR1 is SEHNR and CDR2 is FQNEAQ in the germline V gene (reference sequence). The CDR3 is made up of 18 amino acids. The CDR3 DNA sequence: TGTGCCAGCAGCCCTAATACCTCAGGGGTCGGTAGCAATCAGCCCCAGCATTTT. Translation gives CASSPNTSGVGSNQPQHF.

Only one count was recorded for this clone. The J gene is TRBJ2-2, the V gene TRBV7-6, with 7 nucleotides matching TRBD2. Germline-derived CDR1 and CDR2 are SGHVS and FNYEAQ. Trimming cost V 5 bases and J 2 bases; bases outside gene matches: 2. The CDR3 sequence is 14 residues long. In DNA, the CDR3 is TGTGCCAGCAGCGCTAGCGGCAACACCGGGGAGCTGTTTTTT. This gives the protein CASSASGNTGELFF.

The V and J genes are TRBV7-8 and TRBJ2-1, with 16 bases fitting TRBD2. With V trimmed by 6 bases and J by 9 bases, 8 bases remained unmatched. The CDR3 contains 16 residues. Looked up from germline, CDR1 is SGHVS and CDR2 is FQNEAQ. For the CDR3, the DNA is TGTGCCAGCAGTTTCGGGACTAGCGGGAGGGCAGGTGAGCAGTTCTTC. Encoded protein: CASSFGTSGRAGEQFF. The complete variable domain, with remaining parts taken from reference TRBV7-8 and TRBJ2-1, reads GAGVSQSPRYKVAKRGQDVALRCDPISGHVSLFWYQQALGQGPEFLTYFQNEAQLDKSGLPSDRFFAERPEGSVSTLKIQRTQQEDSAVYLCASSFGTSGRAGEQFFGPGTRLTVL.

The rearrangement joins TRBV14 to TRBJ2-2, with 13 bases matching TRBD2. Germline lookup yields CDR1 SGHDN and CDR2 FVKESK. V was clipped by 1 base and J by 7 bases; unmatched bases: 3. The CDR3 consists of 16 residues. The CDR3 region has the DNA TGTGCCAGCAGCCAAGGACTAGCGGGAGGTAACGGGGAGCTGTTTTTT. Translating it yields CASSQGLAGGNGELFF.

This clone was picked up a small number of times. The chain uses TRBV7-9 and TRBJ2-3; 14 nucleotides agree with TRBD2. The CDR3 runs 19 residues. V was clipped by 6 bases and J by 4 bases; unmatched bases: 15. Germline V gene data show CDR1 as SEHNR and CDR2 as FQNEAQ (reference sequence). The CDR3 DNA sequence: TGTGCCAGCAGACCTCGACTAGCGGGGGGGCCCGGGCTCCCAGATACGCAGTATTTT. It yields the protein CASRPRLAGGPGLPDTQYF.

The V call is TRBV11-2, the J call TRBJ1-5; D is uncertain. Germline CDR1 and CDR2: SGHAT and FQNNGV. The CDR3 runs 13 residues. Trimming removed 1 base at V and 7 bases at J, with 8 bases between. The DNA for the CDR3 is TGTGCCAGCAGCTTAGGTCCGGGGCAGCCCCAGCATTTT. Its protein product is CASSLGPGQPQHF.

V usage is TRBV10-3 and J usage is TRBJ2-4; possibly TRBD2 for D (6 bases). Germline V gene lookup returns CDR1 ENHRY and CDR2 SYGVKD. This CDR3 has 15 residues. V was trimmed by 2 bases and J by 0 bases, leaving 8 bases between them. This chain's CDR3 is CAISEGTLAKNIQYF. For the CDR3, the DNA is TGTGCCATCAGTGAGGGGACTCTAGCCAAAAACATTCAGTACTTC.

This chain links TRBV9 with TRBJ1-1; no firm D call. Germline CDR1 and CDR2: SGDLS and YYNGEE. Between the trimmed V and J ends, which lost 4 bases and 5 bases, there was a span of 9 bases. This CDR3 spans 12 amino acids. CDR3 DNA: TGTGCCAGCAGCCGGGGAGAGACTGAAGCTTTCTTT. Protein product: CASSRGETEAFF.

Note on this clone: The same CDR3 can be traced to other DNA sequences in this sample. Here the CDR3 DNA reads TGTGCCAGCTCACCCGGACAGGGGAATTCACCCCTCCACTTT. As protein: CASSPGQGNSPLHF. The rearrangement joins TRBV18 to TRBJ1-6; 9 bases line up with TRBD1. This CDR3 spans 14 amino acids. Germline assignment: CDR1 KGHSH and CDR2 LQKENI. V lost 3 bases, J lost 7 bases, and 1 base stayed unmatched.